The clone carrying this TCR beta chain was recorded many times. This entry is derived from a study of human T cells and chemical hapten exposure. TCRdb fed the RACE reads into MiXCR, producing one record per CDR3 protein. The sample carries 80,000 to 95,000 distinct CDR3 sequences, roughly 8.8% recorded once. Time point: pre-sensitization, week 0. The treatment denotes: therapeutic diphenylcyclopropenone sensitization with weekly scalp DPC. Donation of samples came from alopecia patients who were 18 to 70 years old and suitable for DPC. The CDR3 contains 16 residues. With V trimmed by 1 base and J by 3 bases, 6 bases remained unmatched. In germline, CDR1 is MRHNA, CDR2 SNTAGT.

This clonotype was obtained from a woman aged 40 to 50 with alopecia areata. Some clones in this sample may be carry-over from other donors' samples. This chain joins TRBV6-4 and TRBJ2-5; 9 nucleotides agree with TRBD2. The sample here was whole blood, taken in connection with sensitization to the hapten diphenylcyclopropenone (DPC). The CDR3 nucleotides are TGTGCCAGCAGTGACTTCCAATCTAGCGGGGAAGAGACCCAGTACTTC. The encoded protein is CASSDFQSSGEETQYF.